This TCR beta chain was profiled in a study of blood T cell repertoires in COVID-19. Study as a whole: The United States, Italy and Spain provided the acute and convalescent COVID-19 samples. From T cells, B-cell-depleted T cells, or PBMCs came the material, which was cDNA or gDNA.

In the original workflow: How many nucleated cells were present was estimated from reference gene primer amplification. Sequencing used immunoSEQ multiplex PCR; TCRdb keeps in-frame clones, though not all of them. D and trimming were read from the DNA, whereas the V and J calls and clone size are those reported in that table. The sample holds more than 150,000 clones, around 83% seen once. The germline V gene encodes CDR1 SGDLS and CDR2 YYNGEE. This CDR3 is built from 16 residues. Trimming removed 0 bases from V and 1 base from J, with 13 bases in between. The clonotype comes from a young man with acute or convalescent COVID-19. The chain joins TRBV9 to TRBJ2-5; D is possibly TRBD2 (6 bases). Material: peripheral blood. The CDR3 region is CASSVDGGAIQETQYF. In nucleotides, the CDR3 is TGTGCCAGCAGCGTAGATGGCGGGGCTATCCAAGAGACCCAGTACTTC.